These 30 T cell receptor beta chains share one sample of origin, sequenced in a study of blood T cell repertoires in COVID-19. Assay: immunoSEQ multiplex PCR; the TCRdb copy retains only in-frame clones and omits some. The table shows roughly 200,000 clones, with 70% to 90% occurring only once. Specimen: PBMCs or T cells enriched from blood (not recorded which). The source is a woman aged 40 to 55 in a cohort exposed to, infected with or recovered from COVID-19 (not recorded which).

V and J are TRBV9 and TRBJ1-1, with D maybe TRBD1 (5 bases). The ends were cut back, 2 bases at V and 3 bases at J, with 11 bases in the middle. The CDR3 runs to 14 residues. The germline V gene encodes CDR1 SGDLS and CDR2 YYNGEE. CDR3 DNA sequence: TGTGCCAGCAGCGTCAGGGAGGGCTACACTGAAGCTTTCTTT. This encodes CASSVREGYTEAFF.

The chain links TRBV5-4 to TRBJ2-5; D uncertain. The germline gives CDR1 SGHNT, CDR2 YYREEE (reference sequence). V lost 3 bases, J lost 5 bases, and 17 bases lay in between. The CDR3 totals 15 residues. In nucleotides, the CDR3 is TGTGCCAGCAGCTCGCGTTGGGCTCAGTGGGAGACCCAGTACTTC. Translated, it gives CASSSRWAQWETQYF.

J is TRBJ1-2 and V is TRBV5-6; D unresolved. Germline assignment: CDR1 SGHDT and CDR2 YYEEEE. The CDR3 spans 15 residues. Trimming removed 0 bases from V and 6 bases from J, with 15 bases in between. The CDR3 DNA sequence: TGTGCCAGCAGCTTGGGGGTGTTGTTCGGGAATGGCTACACCTTC. Encoded protein: CASSLGVLFGNGYTF. The whole variable domain, remainder taken from reference TRBV5-6 and TRBJ1-2, is DAGVTQSPTHLIKTRGQQVTLRCSPKSGHDTVSWYQQALGQGPQFIFQYYEEEERQRGNFPDRFSGHQFPNYSSELNVNALLLGDSALYLCASSLGVLFGNGYTFGSGTRLTVV.

The genes are TRBV2 and TRBJ2-2; 8 nucleotides line up with TRBD2. CDR3 size: 13 residues. Germline CDR1 is SNHLY and CDR2 is FYNNEI. With 6 bases clipped from V and 6 bases from J, the junction kept 3 bases outside the gene matches. Here the CDR3 reads CASRAGVSGELFF. The CDR3 region has the DNA TGTGCCAGCAGAGCGGGAGTGTCCGGGGAGCTGTTTTTT. The entire variable domain, with the rest obtained from reference TRBV2 and TRBJ2-2, is as follows: EPEVTQTPSHQVTQMGQEVILRCVPISNHLYFYWYRQILGQKVEFLVSFYNNEISEKSEIFDDQFSVERPDGSNFTLKIRSTKLEDSAMYFCASRAGVSGELFFGEGSRLTVL.

The genes are TRBV5-5 and TRBJ1-1; the D gene is possibly TRBD1 (5 bases). The CDR3 contains 15 residues. Per germline, CDR1 SGHKS and CDR2 YYEKEE (reference sequence). V was cut by 2 bases and J by 1 base, with 12 bases left in between. The CDR3 here is CASSLFDSRNTEAFF. CDR3 sequence (DNA): TGTGCCAGCAGCTTATTCGACAGCCGGAACACTGAAGCTTTCTTT.

The chain has TRBV10-3 and TRBJ1-2; D is unclear. V was trimmed by 8 bases and J by 3 bases, leaving 13 bases between them. Germline V gene sequence: CDR1 ENHRY, CDR2 SYGVKD. The CDR3 is 13 residues long. In DNA form, the CDR3 reads TGTGCCATCGGTCCGGACGGGGACTATGGCTACACCTTC. Residues: CAIGPDGDYGYTF.

V gene TRBV7-9 combines with J gene TRBJ1-4; 7 bases match TRBD1. V trimming: 6 bases; J trimming: 8 bases; junction bases outside the gene matches: 12. Germline CDR1 is SEHNR and CDR2 is FQNEAQ (reference sequence). This CDR3 has 15 residues. In DNA form, the CDR3 reads TGTGCCAGCAGTCCACCGGGACAGCGGTTCGAAAAACTGTTTTTT. This sequence encodes CASSPPGQRFEKLFF. Looking up the rest from reference TRBV7-9 and TRBJ1-4 gives the full variable domain: DTGVSQNPRHKITKRGQNVTFRCDPISEHNRLYWYRQTLGQGPEFLTYFQNEAQLEKSRLLSDRFSAERPKGSFSTLEIQRTEQGDSAMYLCASSPPGQRFEKLFFGSGTQLSVL.

The chain has TRBV24-1 and TRBJ1-2, with 9 bases lining up with TRBD1. Germline V gives CDR1 KGHDR, CDR2 SFDVKD. The ends lost 4 bases at V and 5 bases at J; junction bases unmatched: 13. The CDR3 covers 17 residues. The CDR3 DNA follows: TGTGCCACCAGTGACCCTAGGGACAGGGATCCTGATTATGGCTACACCTTC. It specifies CATSDPRDRDPDYGYTF.

The rearrangement joins TRBV28 to TRBJ1-5; no definite D call. The V end was cut by 6 bases, the J end by 5 bases, with 8 bases between. This CDR3 is 12 amino acids long. Germline V gene data show CDR1 as MDHEN and CDR2 as SYDVKM. The CDR3 spells CASRPTDQPQHF. Here the CDR3 DNA reads TGTGCCAGCAGGCCCACGGATCAGCCCCAGCATTTT. The full variable domain, its missing parts supplied by reference TRBV28 and TRBJ1-5, is DVKVTQSSRYLVKRTGEKVFLECVQDMDHENMFWYRQDPGLGLRLIYFSYDVKMKEKGDIPEGYSVSREKKERFSLILESASTNQTSMYLCASRPTDQPQHFGDGTRLSIL.

The V and J genes are TRBV5-1 and TRBJ2-5; 7 nucleotides agree with TRBD2. The CDR3 consists of 15 residues. The trim removed 4 bases at V and 3 bases at J, leaving 9 bases unmatched. Germline V CDR1 and CDR2: SGHRS, YFSETQ. The CDR3 DNA is TGCGCCAGCAGCCCCCGAGCGGGGATAGAAGAGACCCAGTACTTC. Translated: CASSPRAGIEETQYF.

This clone has just a few counts. The chain joins TRBV6-5 to TRBJ1-5; the match to TRBD1 covers 7 bases. Germline CDR1 reads MNHEY; CDR2 reads SVGAGI. This CDR3 region has 14 residues. The V gene end was trimmed by 5 bases and the J gene end by 4 bases; junction bases not matched to a gene: 5. CDR3 sequence: CASSQNRGNQPQHF. In DNA, the CDR3 is TGTGCCAGCAGTCAAAACAGGGGTAATCAGCCCCAGCATTTT.

J is TRBJ1-3 and V is TRBV9, with D hard to call. Trimming shortened V by 0 bases and J by 0 bases, and 7 bases separated the two germline ends. From germline, CDR1 is SGDLS and CDR2 YYNGEE. CDR3 length: 15 residues. DNA for the CDR3: TGTGCCAGCAGCGTAGGAACGGTCTCTGGAAACACCATATATTTT. Its translation is CASSVGTVSGNTIYF.

The V call is TRBV9, the J call TRBJ2-7; tentative D call: TRBD2 (6 bases). There are 14 residues in the CDR3. Germline V gene sequence: CDR1 SGDLS, CDR2 YYNGEE. Trimming took off 2 bases at V and 4 bases at J, with 13 bases between the two ends. The CDR3 DNA sequence: TGTGCCAGCAGCGTTGGGGCGGGAAAATACGAGCAGTACTTC. Protein sequence: CASSVGAGKYEQYF. Full variable domain (missing parts from reference TRBV9 and TRBJ2-7): DSGVTQTPKHLITATGQRVTLRCSPRSGDLSVYWYQQSLDQGLQFLIQYYNGEERAKGNILERFSAQQFPDLHSELNLSSLELGDSALYFCASSVGAGKYEQYFGPGTRLTVT.

The chain uses TRBV5-4 and TRBJ2-1; 9 nucleotides line up with TRBD2. Germline assignment: CDR1 SGHNT and CDR2 YYREEE (reference sequence). Trimming cost V 3 bases and J 4 bases; bases outside gene matches: 5. The CDR3 has 15 amino acids. The CDR3 coding sequence is TGTGCCAGCAGCTCCGGACTAGCGATATACAATGAGCAGTTCTTC. Its translation is CASSSGLAIYNEQFF.

The chain couples TRBV13 to TRBJ1-2, with D hard to call. The V gene's germline CDR1 is PRHDT and CDR2 FYEKMQ (reference sequence). Trimming left V 5 bases short and J 3 bases short, with 19 bases between. This CDR3 comprises 16 residues. Here the CDR3 reads CASSPRGPLRDYGYTF. Written as DNA, the CDR3 is TGTGCCAGCAGCCCCCGCGGCCCATTGCGTGACTATGGCTACACCTTC. The variable domain in full, with the rest retrieved from reference TRBV13 and TRBJ1-2, is AAGVIQSPRHLIKEKRETATLKCYPIPRHDTVYWYQQGPGQDPQFLISFYEKMQSDKGSIPDRFSAQQFSDYHSELNMSSLELGDSALYFCASSPRGPLRDYGYTFGSGTRLTVV.

The chain employs TRBV7-2 and TRBJ1-6; a weak D match, TRBD1 (6 bases). The CDR3 runs 16 residues. Trimming shortened V by 5 bases and J by 0 bases, and 11 bases separated the two germline ends. Per the germline V gene, CDR1 is SGHTA and CDR2 is FQGNSA. CDR3: CASSLGGGSYNSPLHF. The CDR3, as DNA: TGTGCCAGCAGCCTAGGGGGGGGCTCCTATAATTCACCCCTCCACTTT.

The V and J genes are TRBV12-3 or TRBV12-4 and TRBJ1-2; 9 bases fit TRBD1. V was clipped by 5 bases and J by 6 bases; unmatched bases: 4. CDR3 length: 13 amino acids. The CDR3 region is CASSAGTGHGYTF. DNA for the CDR3: TGTGCCAGCAGTGCCGGGACAGGGCATGGCTACACCTTC.

The J gene is TRBJ1-1, the V gene TRBV30, with D hard to call. This CDR3 is built from 14 residues. In germline, CDR1 is GTSNPN, CDR2 SVGIG (reference sequence). The V end was cut by 0 bases, the J end by 0 bases, with 8 bases between. This CDR3 reads CAWSVVHMNTEAFF. Here the CDR3 DNA reads TGTGCCTGGAGTGTAGTTCACATGAACACTGAAGCTTTCTTT.

This rearrangement joins TRBV5-1 to TRBJ2-1; 10 nucleotides line up with TRBD1. Germline loops: CDR1 SGHRS, CDR2 YFSETQ. Trimming removed 4 bases from V and 4 bases from J; junction bases left unmatched: 8. The CDR3 runs to 16 residues. The CDR3 DNA sequence: TGCGCCAGCAGCGGCTCCGGGACAGGGGTTTACAATGAGCAGTTCTTC. This sequence encodes CASSGSGTGVYNEQFF.

The rearrangement uses TRBV7-9 and TRBJ2-3; 15 nucleotides match TRBD2. Losses at the gene ends were 5 bases for V and 4 bases for J; bases not matched to a gene: 13. Germline CDR1 reads SEHNR; CDR2 reads FQNEAQ (reference sequence). There are 19 residues in the CDR3. In nucleotides, the CDR3 is TGTGCCAGCAGCCCTAGGGATTGGACTAGCGGGAGGGAGGCAGATACGCAGTATTTT. Its translation: CASSPRDWTSGREADTQYF.

This clone was detected many times. The rearrangement links TRBV6-5 to TRBJ2-3; possible D gene TRBD2, 5 bases. CDR1 and CDR2 from the germline V gene are MNHEY and SVGAGI. Trimming left V 6 bases short and J 1 base short, with 14 bases between. This CDR3 has 15 residues. The chain's CDR3 is CASRDSPGGTDTQYF. DNA of the CDR3: TGTGCCAGCAGAGATTCCCCCGGGGGCACAGATACGCAGTATTTT.

The rearrangement links TRBV10-2 to TRBJ2-2; D unclear. V shed 2 bases and J shed 3 bases, with 10 bases lying between them. The CDR3 is 15 amino acids. Germline CDR1 is WSHSY and CDR2 is SAAADI. The CDR3 DNA reads TGCGCCAGCAGTGAGCTCCGGTACCACACCGGGGAGCTGTTTTTT. The encoded protein is CASSELRYHTGELFF.

This clone was seen just once. V is TRBV10-2 and J is TRBJ1-1; D ambiguous. Germline-derived CDR1 and CDR2 are WSHSY and SAAADI. The CDR3 extends over 12 amino acids. Between the trimmed V and J ends, which lost 7 bases and 6 bases, there was a span of 12 bases. The CDR3: CASTEGDAEAFF. The CDR3 DNA sequence: TGCGCCAGCACCGAGGGAGACGCTGAAGCTTTCTTT.

This chain connects TRBV11-3 to TRBJ2-7; D might be TRBD1 (6 bases). The CDR3 sequence is 15 residues long. Germline CDR1 is SGHNT and CDR2 is YENEEA. V was shortened by 5 bases and J by 0 bases, with 14 bases between the two germline ends. CDR3 in DNA: TGTGCCAGCAGCCCCCGGACAGAGCGCTCCTACGAGCAGTACTTC. This sequence encodes CASSPRTERSYEQYF. The full variable domain, with the rest looked up from reference TRBV11-3 and TRBJ2-7, is EAGVVQSPRYKIIEKKQPVAFWCNPISGHNTLYWYLQNLGQGPELLIRYENEEAVDDSQLPKDRFSAERLKGVDSTLKIQPAELGDSAVYLCASSPRTERSYEQYFGPGTRLTVT.

The CDR3 here is CASSLRRENTEAFF. For the CDR3, the DNA is TGTGCCAGCAGCTTGAGACGGGAGAACACTGAAGCTTTCTTT. V is TRBV5-5 and J is TRBJ1-1; D not resolved. The ends were cut back, 1 base at V and 1 base at J, with 8 bases in the middle. Looked up from germline, CDR1 is SGHKS and CDR2 is YYEKEE (reference sequence). This CDR3 has 14 amino acids.

This clone was counted at least ten times. Other DNA sequences in the same sample also yield this CDR3. The chain is built from TRBV7-6 and TRBJ1-4; TRBD1 might be the D (5 bases). The V end lost 1 base, the J end lost 0 bases, and 6 bases lay between the germline ends. Germline V gene data show CDR1 as SGHVS and CDR2 as FNYEAQ. There are 15 residues in the CDR3. CDR3 nucleotide sequence: TGTGCCAGCAGCTTAGAGACAGCAACTAATGAAAAACTGTTTTTT. Protein: CASSLETATNEKLFF. Supplemented by reference TRBV7-6 and TRBJ1-4, the full variable domain reads GAGVSQSPRYKVTKRGQDVALRCDPISGHVSLYWYRQALGQGPEFLTYFNYEAQQDKSGLPNDRFSAERPEGSISTLTIQRTEQRDSAMYRCASSLETATNEKLFFGSGTQLSVL.

The chain is built from TRBV5-1 and TRBJ2-2, with D perhaps matching TRBD2 (6 bases). The CDR3 contains 16 residues. From germline, CDR1 is SGHRS and CDR2 YFSETQ. With 0 bases removed from V and 4 bases from J, the gap between germline ends came to 13 bases. The CDR3 region has the DNA TGCGCCAGCAGCTTGGTGGGACTGCTCCCCACCGGGGAGCTGTTTTTT. As protein: CASSLVGLLPTGELFF.

The chain couples TRBV7-2 to TRBJ2-2, with a possible D match to TRBD1 (5 bases). The CDR3 totals 18 residues. The V and J ends lost 5 bases and 2 bases respectively, with 21 bases between them. The V gene's germline CDR1 is SGHTA and CDR2 FQGNSA. The CDR3 loop reads CASSHHPGEGANTGELFF. The CDR3 nucleotides read TGTGCCAGCAGCCACCACCCTGGGGAAGGGGCTAACACCGGGGAGCTGTTTTTT.

The gene calls are TRBV6-1 and TRBJ2-7, with 11 bases that match TRBD1. J lost 4 bases, V lost 1 base, and 3 bases had no gene match. This CDR3 spans 15 amino acids. The germline V gene encodes CDR1 MNHNS and CDR2 SASEGT. CDR3: CASSEGDRGFYEQYF. The DNA for the CDR3 is TGTGCCAGCAGTGAAGGGGACAGGGGGTTTTACGAGCAGTACTTC.

This chain links TRBV7-7 with TRBJ2-2, with D possibly TRBD1 on 5 matching bases. This CDR3 is built from 15 residues. Trimming cost V 6 bases and J 6 bases, with 17 bases left between them. The germline V gene has CDR1 SSHAT and CDR2 FNYEAQ (reference sequence). The CDR3 protein is CASSPTAQGAGELFF. The CDR3 DNA is TGTGCCAGCAGTCCAACGGCCCAGGGCGCCGGGGAGCTGTTTTTT.